This TCR beta chain was identified during a study of tumor and adjacent non-tumor tissue in lung cancer. Study in general: Histology: about a dozen adenocarcinoma, a couple of squamous cell carcinoma, 1 small cell lung cancer. Stage I to III disease affected over nine men and several women aged roughly 31 to 85. Study-level points and caveats: Significantly higher TCR diversity was found in tumor than normal lung.

As to this clonotype: Its target is unknown. A read error may explain this, as a much larger clone is one base away.

This sample's RNA came from whole unsorted tissue. Germline assignment: CDR1 LGHNA and CDR2 YSLEER. This CDR3 contains 15 residues. TCRbeta libraries were built with three rounds of nested PCR, modified from ARM-PCR. TCRdb ran MiXCR on the multiplex PCR reads and lists one entry per CDR3 protein. The table records 110,000 or so distinct CDR3 sequences, about 75% of them present only once. V and J are TRBV4-3 and TRBJ2-7; 9 bases are shared with TRBD2. The sequenced material came from lung tumor tissue. The TCR was taken from a woman aged 60-70 years with non-small cell lung cancer. CDR3 protein: CASSQGLADTYVQYF. The CDR3 DNA reads TGCGCCAGCAGCCAAGGACTAGCGGACACCTACGTGCAGTACTTC.